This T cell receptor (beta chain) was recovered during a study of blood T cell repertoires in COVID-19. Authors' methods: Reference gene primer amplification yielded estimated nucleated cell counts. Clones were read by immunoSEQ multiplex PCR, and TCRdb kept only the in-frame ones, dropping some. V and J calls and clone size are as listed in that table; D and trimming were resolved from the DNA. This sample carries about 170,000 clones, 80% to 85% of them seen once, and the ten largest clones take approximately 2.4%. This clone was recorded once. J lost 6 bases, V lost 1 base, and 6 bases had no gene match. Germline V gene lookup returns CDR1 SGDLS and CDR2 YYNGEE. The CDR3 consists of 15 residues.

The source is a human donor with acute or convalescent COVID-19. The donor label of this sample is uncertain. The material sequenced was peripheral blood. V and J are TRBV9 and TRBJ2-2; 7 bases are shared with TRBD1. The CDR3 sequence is CASSVTGAIAGELFF. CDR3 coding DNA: TGTGCCAGCAGCGTAACAGGGGCCATTGCCGGGGAGCTGTTTTTT.